What follows are 5 T cell receptor beta chains derived from one specimen sequenced in a study of T cell changes during pregnancy in multiple sclerosis. The method was immunoSEQ multiplex PCR; TCRdb's version includes in-frame clones alone and lacks a portion of them. This table has tens of thousands of clones, just over 90% appearing once. Here the sequenced sample was peripheral blood, taken in the third trimester of pregnancy. The receptors were sampled from a female donor with multiple sclerosis, enrolled in a pregnancy study.

The chain recombines TRBV4-3 with TRBJ1-2; weak D call: TRBD1 (5 bases). This CDR3 has 17 residues. The V gene's germline CDR1 is LGHNA and CDR2 YSLEER. V dropped 0 bases and J dropped 1 base, with 15 bases sitting between them. Here the CDR3 reads CASSQEGRTTFNYGYTF. The CDR3 region has the DNA TGCGCCAGCAGCCAAGAGGGTCGGACAACCTTTAACTATGGCTACACCTTC.

A remark on this clone: Other DNA sequences in the sample encode the same CDR3. This sequence joins TRBV30 and TRBJ1-3; possibly TRBD1 for D (5 bases). V was clipped by 0 bases and J by 5 bases, with 8 bases between them. CDR1 GTSNPN and CDR2 SVGIG come from the germline V gene (reference sequence). This CDR3 has 13 amino acids. CDR3 residues: CAWSVSGRNTIYF. The CDR3 region has the DNA TGTGCCTGGAGTGTCTCAGGGAGAAACACCATATATTTT.

With regard to this clone: The junction differs from germline at one of its ends, possibly a read error. V and J are TRBV7-7 and TRBJ2-1; D remains ambiguous. The germline CDR1 and CDR2 sequences are SSHAT and FNYEAQ (reference sequence). The CDR3 runs 13 residues. In nucleotides, the CDR3 is TGTGCTAGCAGCTTAGACATTTACAATGAGCAGTTCTTC. Translation: CASSLDIYNEQFF.

The chain is built from TRBV7-2 and TRBJ2-3, with TRBD2 matching over 7 bases. J gave up 10 bases and V 8 bases, and 9 bases lay outside the gene matches. This CDR3 has 12 residues. CDR1 is SGHTA, CDR2 FQGNSA, per germline. CDR3 sequence: CASGQGRGAQYF. As DNA, the CDR3 is TGTGCCAGCGGCCAAGGACGGGGGGCGCAGTATTTT.

The chain joins TRBV25-1 to TRBJ1-1; D perhaps matches TRBD1 (5 bases). Germline V gene sequence: CDR1 MGHDK, CDR2 SYGVNS. The CDR3 sequence is 14 residues long. V was trimmed by 1 base and J by 6 bases, leaving 12 bases between them. DNA for the CDR3: TGTGCCAGCAGTGAATGGGGCGTAGGTGCTGAAGCTTTCTTT. Its protein is CASSEWGVGAEAFF.